The source of this T cell receptor (beta chain) is a study of T-cell memory formation after mild COVID-19. Study as a whole: TCR clusters were largely donor specific. Study conclusions and caveats: Second-wave clones that peaked on day 37 lacked confirmed SARS-CoV-2 specificity. Some responding clones appeared in pre-infection memory, suggesting cross-reactive memory joined. Among contracting clones, CD4+ were mainly CM/EM and CD8+ enriched in EMRA.

This clonotype turned up a few times. Its specificity is unknown. TCRdb analysed the 5' RACE reads with MiXCR anew, one entry per CDR3 protein. The sample contains 300,000 to 350,000 distinct CDR3 sequences, 10% to 15% of which appear only once. With 4 bases clipped from V and 0 bases from J, the junction kept 9 bases outside the gene matches. Germline values: CDR1 DFQATT, CDR2 SNEGSKA (reference sequence). The CDR3 is 16 residues long. The material sequenced was PBMCs or a T cell subset sorted from them (not recorded which). The chain is built from TRBV20-1 and TRBJ2-1, with TRBD2 identical over 7 bases. This receptor was obtained from a man younger than 35 who had mild COVID-19 (a few samples of this study predate the infection). Cell type and time point are not known. The CDR3 nucleotides are TGCAGTGCTAAGGAGGGGCGGGGGAGCTCCTACAATGAGCAGTTCTTC. It codes for CSAKEGRGSSYNEQFF.